This T cell receptor (beta chain) was obtained from a study of T-cell reconstitution after alpha-beta-depleted transplantation in children. Study-wide findings and caveats: Several hundred rapidly expanded clones from non-depleted graft cells reportedly supplied alpha-beta T cells about two months post-transplant.

Researchers prepared the TCRbeta library using unique molecular identifiers, the study reports. TCRdb reprocessed the PCR reads with MiXCR, giving one entry per CDR3 protein. Among approximately 170,000 distinct CDR3 sequences listed, 11% were seen once. CDR1 is DFQATT and CDR2 is SNEGSKA in the germline V gene (reference sequence). Trimming stripped 2 bases from V and 5 bases from J, with 13 bases between. CDR3 size: 14 residues. In its sample, this clonotype was seen many times. Its antigen is not identified. The sequence was obtained from a boy younger than 10 with acute myeloid leukemia, due to receive a stem cell transplant. Sequences were derived from PBMCs, sampled before TCRalphabeta/CD19-depleted stem cell transplant. The V and J genes are TRBV20-1 and TRBJ2-1, with a possible D match to TRBD2 (6 bases). CDR3 protein: CSARSSGSNNEQFF. The CDR3 nucleotides are TGCAGTGCTAGATCCTCCGGGAGCAACAATGAGCAGTTCTTC.